The clone carrying this T cell receptor beta chain was recorded many times. No antigen is known for it. The sample originates from a study of Graves' ophthalmopathy and Graves' hyperthyroidism. CDR3 length equals 13 residues. Trimming took 6 bases from V and 3 from J, leaving 12 bases between them. CDR1 is PRHDT, CDR2 FYEKMQ, per germline (reference sequence). Notes on the study in general: Classification of ophthalmopathy versus stable hyperthyroidism by a 13-signature model yielded 85% to 90% sensitivity and 70% to 83% specificity. Ophthalmopathy progression was predicted by the model at less than 71% sensitivity and about 74% specificity.

New diagnoses, under 2 months' duration, and ages 18 to 65 characterized the hyperthyroidism patients. Other autoimmune disease, uncontrolled infection, pregnancy and lactation led to exclusion. The TCR beta CDR3 regions underwent amplification from RNA transcripts. HTBI primers were employed in first-round RT-PCR, then a second-round multiplex PCR followed. Via MiXCR, TCRdb re-called the multiplex PCR reads, giving one row per CDR3 protein. The table records approximately 540,000 distinct CDR3 sequences, approximately 35% of them present only once. The receptor was isolated from an adult man with Graves' hyperthyroidism. The chain couples TRBV13 to TRBJ2-7; D might be TRBD1 (6 bases). Specimen: peripheral blood or thyroid tissue (not recorded which). The CDR3 loop reads CASRLQGHYEQYF. For the CDR3, the DNA is TGTGCCAGCAGGTTACAGGGACACTACGAGCAGTACTTC.